The T cell receptor (beta chain) described here comes from a study of cytotoxic CD8 clonotypes in ibrutinib-treated CLL. V was clipped by 1 base and J by 5 bases, with 12 bases between them. CDR1 is SGHDT, CDR2 YYEEEE, per germline. CDR3 length equals 14 residues. This clone was picked up one time. TCRdb's copy holds only in-frame clones and misses some; the assay was immunoSEQ multiplex PCR. The sample lists some 130,000 clones, approximately 83% seen once, with under 2.5% in the top ten. This receptor was identified in a human donor with chronic lymphocytic leukemia. The sequenced sample was PBMCs, obtained after 24 months of ibrutinib treatment. This chain links TRBV5-6 with TRBJ1-2; maybe TRBD1 (6 bases). In DNA form, the CDR3 reads TGTGCCAGCAGCTTGTTAGGACAGCCGTATGGCTACACCTTC. Translation: CASSLLGQPYGYTF.